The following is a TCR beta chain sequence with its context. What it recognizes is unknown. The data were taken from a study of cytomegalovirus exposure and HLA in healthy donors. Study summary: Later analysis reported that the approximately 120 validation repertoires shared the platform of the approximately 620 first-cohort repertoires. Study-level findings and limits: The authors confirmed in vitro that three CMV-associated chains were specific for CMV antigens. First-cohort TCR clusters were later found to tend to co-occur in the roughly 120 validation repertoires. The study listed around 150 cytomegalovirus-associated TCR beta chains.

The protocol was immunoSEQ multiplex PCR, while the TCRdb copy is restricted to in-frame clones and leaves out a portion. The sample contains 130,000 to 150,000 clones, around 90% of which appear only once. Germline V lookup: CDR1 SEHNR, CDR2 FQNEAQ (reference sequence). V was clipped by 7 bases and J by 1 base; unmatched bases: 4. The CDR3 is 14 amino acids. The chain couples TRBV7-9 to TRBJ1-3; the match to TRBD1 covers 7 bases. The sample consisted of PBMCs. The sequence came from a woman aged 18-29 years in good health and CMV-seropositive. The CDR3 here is CASKEQGSGNTIYF. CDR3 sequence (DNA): TGTGCCAGCAAGGAACAGGGGTCTGGAAACACCATATATTTT.